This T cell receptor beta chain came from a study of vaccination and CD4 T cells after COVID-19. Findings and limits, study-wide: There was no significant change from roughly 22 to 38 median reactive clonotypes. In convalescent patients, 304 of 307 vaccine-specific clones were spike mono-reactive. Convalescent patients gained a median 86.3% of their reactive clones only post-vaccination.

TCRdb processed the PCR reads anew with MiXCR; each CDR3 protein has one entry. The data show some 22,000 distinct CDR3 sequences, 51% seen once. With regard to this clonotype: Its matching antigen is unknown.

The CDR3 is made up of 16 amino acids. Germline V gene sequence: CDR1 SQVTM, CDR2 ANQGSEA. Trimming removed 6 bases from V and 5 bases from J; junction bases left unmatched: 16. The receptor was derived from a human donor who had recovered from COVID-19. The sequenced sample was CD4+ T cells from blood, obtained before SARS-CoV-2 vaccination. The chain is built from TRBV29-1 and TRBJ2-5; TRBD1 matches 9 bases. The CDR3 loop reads CSVHRPGQGVEETQYF. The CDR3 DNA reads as TGCAGCGTCCATCGACCGGGACAGGGTGTGGAGGAGACCCAGTACTTC.